Listed below are T cell receptor beta chains from one sample, sequenced in a study of T cells in localized non-small cell lung cancer. Sequenced by immunoSEQ multiplex PCR; TCRdb stores in-frame clones only, minus some. The table has almost 2,500 clones, approximately 24% seen once. The material sequenced was lung tumor tissue, taken before any cancer treatment. These receptors all stem from a male donor aged 60 or over with stage II squamous cell lung carcinoma. Both conserved end residues are part of each CDR3. Each record gives: D gene, V gene, J gene, clone size, CDR3 protein, CDR3 DNA. A D gene is named only where the DNA matches it firmly. Expanded clones get a size class; other rows say once, few or many, or leave the size out.

>TRBD1|TRBV9|TRBJ1-4|few
CASSARQGVNEKLFF
TGTGCCAGCAGCGCTCGACAGGGGGTAAATGAAAAACTGTTTTTT
>TRBD2|TRBV9|TRBJ2-1|.
CASSVASGGAYNEQFF
TGTGCCAGCAGCGTAGCAAGCGGGGGTGCCTACAATGAGCAGTTCTTC
>.|TRBV9|TRBJ2-1|few
CASARDPRAYNEQFF
TGTGCCAGCGCCCGGGACCCCAGGGCCTACAATGAGCAGTTCTTC
>.|TRBV11-3|TRBJ1-1|.
CASSNTLMNTEAFF
TGTGCCAGCAGCAACACGTTAATGAACACTGAAGCTTTCTTT
>TRBD2|TRBV19|TRBJ2-7|.
CASSILSGGAYEQYF
TGTGCCAGTAGTATTCTCTCCGGGGGGGCCTACGAGCAGTACTTC
>TRBD1|TRBV6-8|TRBJ1-1|few
CASSTDRADTEAFF
TGTGCCAGCAGTACAGACAGGGCGGACACTGAAGCTTTCTTT
>.|TRBV6-8|TRBJ1-2|medium-sized
CAISPGGESYGYTF
TGTGCCATCAGTCCCGGGGGCGAGAGCTATGGCTACACCTTC
>TRBD1|TRBV11-3|TRBJ2-1|.
CASSLGQRTYNEQFF
TGTGCCAGCAGCTTGGGACAGAGGACCTACAATGAGCAGTTCTTC
>.|TRBV9|TRBJ2-2|few
CASRSNLQWAGELFF
TGTGCCAGCAGGTCTAACCTTCAATGGGCCGGGGAGCTGTTTTTT
>.|TRBV5-1|TRBJ2-1|.
CASSLEGLRDNEQFF
TGCGCCAGCAGCTTGGAAGGATTGCGGGACAATGAGCAGTTCTTC
>TRBD1|TRBV11-3|TRBJ1-4|.
CASRWTGVDEKLFF
TGTGCCAGCAGGTGGACAGGGGTCGATGAAAAACTGTTTTTT
>.|TRBV11-3|TRBJ1-3|.
CASSRLYLGLPGNTIYF
TGTGCCAGCAGCCGTTTGTACCTGGGACTGCCTGGGAACACCATATATTTT
>TRBD2|TRBV11-3|TRBJ2-7|few
CASSLREKLTYEQYF
TGTGCCAGCAGCTTGCGGGAGAAACTTACCTACGAGCAGTACTTC
>.|TRBV9|TRBJ1-5|medium-sized
CASSVGGNGGNQPQHF
TGTGCCAGCAGCGTAGGAGGTAACGGAGGCAATCAGCCCCAGCATTTT
>.|TRBV7-4|TRBJ2-1|.
CASSLTGLNEQFF
TGTGCCAGCAGCTTAACTGGGCTTAATGAGCAGTTCTTC
>.|TRBV7-6|TRBJ2-7|.
CASSLAGTEISYEQYF
TGTGCCAGCAGCTTGGCCGGGACTGAAATCTCCTACGAGCAGTACTTC
>TRBD1|TRBV19|TRBJ2-2|.
CASIRGQGITGELFF
TGTGCCAGTATCCGAGGACAGGGAATCACCGGGGAGCTGTTTTTT
>.|TRBV18|TRBJ2-7|few
CASSLIADYEQYF
TGTGCCAGCTCACTAATAGCGGACTACGAGCAGTACTTC
>TRBD1|TRBV7-7|TRBJ1-1|few
CASSSTRQGWNTEAFF
TGTGCCAGCAGCTCCACACGACAGGGTTGGAACACTGAAGCTTTCTTT
>.|TRBV28|TRBJ1-3|.
CASSLGPSSGNTIYF
TGTGCCAGCAGTTTGGGCCCGAGCTCTGGAAACACCATATATTTT
>TRBD1|TRBV6-8|TRBJ1-1|few
CATGDRGNTEAFF
TGTGCCACGGGTGACAGGGGGAACACTGAAGCTTTCTTT
>.|TRBV28|TRBJ2-6|few
CASREQGAGANVLTF
TGTGCCAGCAGGGAACAGGGAGCTGGGGCCAACGTCCTGACTTTC